Each of the 5 T cell receptor beta chains below was sequenced from the same sample in a study of spatial heterogeneity in lung cancer. TCRdb reprocessed the 5' RACE reads with MiXCR, giving one entry per CDR3 protein. The table shows about 19,000 distinct CDR3 sequences, with 9% to 10% occurring only once. Time point in this sample: blood at routine non-recurrence follow-up after resection. Sequenced material: PBMCs, taken at follow-up. All receptors derive from a female donor with early-stage non-small cell lung cancer.

A remark on this clonotype: Being one base from a much bigger clone, this may be a read error. The chain couples TRBV12-3 or TRBV12-4 to TRBJ2-5; D is unclear. V was clipped by 5 bases and J by 7 bases, with 11 bases between them. The CDR3 is made up of 12 amino acids. The CDR3 DNA sequence: TGTGCCAGCAGTACCCTCTTCGGGACCCAGTACTTC. It specifies CASSTLFGTQYF.

This clonotype showed up many times. The J gene is TRBJ2-3, the V gene TRBV4-3; TRBD1 agrees at 8 bases. Trimming took 3 bases from V and 2 from J; bases not matched to a gene: 10. This CDR3 comprises 17 residues. CDR1 is LGHNA and CDR2 is YSLEER in the germline V gene. CDR3 in DNA: TGCGCCAGCAGCCAGGGCTCAGGGGGCGGGTACACAGATACGCAGTATTTT. It encodes CASSQGSGGGYTDTQYF.

This clonotype was observed many times. V and J are TRBV12-3 or TRBV12-4 and TRBJ2-3; D not resolved. The CDR3 has 12 residues. V dropped 5 bases and J dropped 2 bases, with 5 bases sitting between them. The CDR3 sequence: CASSGSTDTQYF. The CDR3, as DNA: TGTGCCAGCAGTGGTTCCACAGATACGCAGTATTTT.

This clonotype was detected many times. The chain recombines TRBV10-1 with TRBJ2-7; D not certain. Germline values: CDR1 WNHNN, CDR2 SYGVQD (reference sequence). CDR3 size: 12 residues. Trimming left V 4 bases short and J 0 bases short, with 4 bases between. The CDR3 coding sequence is TGCGCCAGCAGTGCCGGCTCCTACGAGCAGTACTTC. Its protein is CASSAGSYEQYF.

This clonotype was recorded many times. The J gene is TRBJ2-1, the V gene TRBV12-5; D not resolved. The CDR3 spans 14 residues. Germline lookup yields CDR1 LGHNT and CDR2 FRNRAP. Between the trimmed V and J ends, which lost 7 bases and 9 bases, there was a span of 19 bases. Here the CDR3 reads CASVTGPYLGEQFF. The CDR3 nucleotides read TGTGCTAGTGTCACCGGGCCCTACCTGGGTGAGCAGTTCTTC.